Each of the 19 T cell receptor beta chains below was sequenced from the same sample in a study of cytomegalovirus exposure and HLA in healthy donors. PCR was performed using 60 Vbeta and 13 Jbeta primers. The method was immunoSEQ multiplex PCR; TCRdb's version includes in-frame clones alone and lacks a portion of them. Here the sample spans about 89,000 clones, less than 85% being singletons. The source material was PBMCs. The receptors shown here come from a man between 35 and 55 years old in good health and CMV-seropositive.

The genes are TRBV7-2 and TRBJ1-1, with D tentatively TRBD1 (6 bases). Trimming cost V 6 bases and J 0 bases, with 8 bases left between them. This CDR3 has 13 amino acids. The germline gives CDR1 SGHTA, CDR2 FQGNSA. CDR3 sequence: CASSRTVNTEAFF. CDR3 bases: TGTGCCAGCAGTAGGACAGTGAACACTGAAGCTTTCTTT.

This rearrangement joins TRBV15 to TRBJ1-2; the D is unclear. Trimming cost V 8 bases and J 4 bases, with 14 bases left between them. CDR3 length: 13 amino acids. Germline loops: CDR1 LNHNV, CDR2 YYDKDF (reference sequence). In DNA, the CDR3 is TGTGCCACCGCCAGCCGGGGAGGCTATGGCTACACCTTC. Amino acid sequence: CATASRGGYGYTF.

The gene calls are TRBV6-5 and TRBJ1-2; 7 positions match TRBD1. Trimming removed 4 bases from V and 5 bases from J; junction bases left unmatched: 10. Germline CDR1 MNHEY, CDR2 SVGAGI. The CDR3 contains 15 residues. The CDR3 DNA reads as TGTGCCAGCAGTTTTCGACAGGGATTAGGATATGGCTACACCTTC. Amino acid sequence: CASSFRQGLGYGYTF.

The rearrangement uses TRBV5-4 and TRBJ2-1, with 9 positions matching TRBD2. Germline CDR1 is SGHNT and CDR2 is YYREEE (reference sequence). V shed 4 bases and J 6 bases; nucleotides not matched to a gene: 8. CDR3 length equals 15 residues. The CDR3 bases are TGTGCCAGCAGCCGGCTAGCGGGGAGATTCAATGAGCAGTTCTTC. Translation: CASSRLAGRFNEQFF. Together with reference TRBV5-4 and TRBJ2-1, the CDR3 gives the full variable domain: ETGVTQSPTHLIKTRGQQVTLRCSSQSGHNTVSWYQQALGQGPQFIFQYYREEENGRGNFPPRFSGLQFPNYSSELNVNALELDDSALYLCASSRLAGRFNEQFFGPGTRLTVL.

The chain employs TRBV5-1 and TRBJ2-1, with 10 bases fitting TRBD1. After removal of 5 bases from V and 5 bases from J, the junction contained 7 bases not matched to a gene. CDR1 is SGHRS and CDR2 is YFSETQ in the germline V gene. This CDR3 region has 15 residues. Here the CDR3 DNA reads TGCGCCAGCAGTACCGGGACAGGGGCCAACAATGAGCAGTTCTTC. The encoded protein is CASSTGTGANNEQFF. Full variable domain (rest looked up from reference TRBV5-1 and TRBJ2-1): KAGVTQTPRYLIKTRGQQVTLSCSPISGHRSVSWYQQTPGQGLQFLFEYFSETQRNKGNFPGRFSGRQFSNSRSEMNVSTLELGDSALYLCASSTGTGANNEQFFGPGTRLTVL.

The rearrangement links TRBV13 to TRBJ2-7; weak D call: TRBD1 (5 bases). The CDR3 is made up of 16 amino acids. V shed 5 bases and J shed 0 bases, with 17 bases lying between them. Per germline, CDR1 PRHDT and CDR2 FYEKMQ (reference sequence). In DNA, the CDR3 is TGTGCCAGCAGCGAGACCGGCAGGGCTAGCTCCTACGAGCAGTACTTC. Translating gives CASSETGRASSYEQYF.

The chain carries TRBV5-1 and TRBJ2-2; 8 nucleotides agree with TRBD1. The CDR3 loop spans 14 amino acids. The V and J ends lost 5 bases and 4 bases, in that order; junction bases with no gene match: 4. The germline gives CDR1 SGHRS, CDR2 YFSETQ. The CDR3 DNA reads TGCGCCAGCAGGCGGACAGGGTCCACCGGGGAGCTGTTTTTT. Residues: CASRRTGSTGELFF.

This chain connects TRBV7-9 to TRBJ2-3; 8 bases align to TRBD1. Trimming removed 5 bases from V and 4 bases from J; junction bases left unmatched: 5. The CDR3 has 14 amino acids. Per germline, CDR1 SEHNR and CDR2 FQNEAQ (reference sequence). CDR3 nucleotides: TGTGCCAGCAGCATCTGGACAGGGTCAGATACGCAGTATTTT. This gives the protein CASSIWTGSDTQYF.

This clone is a singleton in its sample. V is TRBV9 and J is TRBJ2-7; D perhaps matches TRBD1 (5 bases). This CDR3 contains 14 residues. V gave up 0 bases and J gave up 3 bases, with 10 bases separating them. CDR1 is SGDLS and CDR2 is YYNGEE in the germline V gene. The CDR3 bases are TGTGCCAGCAGCGTAGGCAGGGCCAACTACGAGCAGTACTTC. This translates into CASSVGRANYEQYF.

This chain uses TRBV27 with TRBJ2-3, with 8 bases fitting TRBD2. The ends lost 6 bases at V and 11 bases at J; junction bases unmatched: 10. This CDR3 region has 13 residues. Germline values: CDR1 MNHEY, CDR2 SMNVEV (reference sequence). DNA of the CDR3: TGTGCCAGCAGAGCCCTTAGCGGGACTAGGCAGTATTTT. This translates into CASRALSGTRQYF.

The chain carries TRBV2 and TRBJ1-2; D unclear. Trimming removed 3 bases at V and 8 bases at J, with 10 bases between. The CDR3 is made up of 12 amino acids. The germline CDR1 and CDR2 sequences are SNHLY and FYNNEI. CDR3 protein: CASSEGGMGYTF. CDR3 coding DNA: TGTGCCAGCAGTGAGGGAGGGATGGGCTACACCTTC.

The V and J genes are TRBV5-5 and TRBJ2-5; 14 bases align to TRBD2. The V gene end was trimmed by 5 bases and the J gene end by 4 bases; junction bases not matched to a gene: 7. CDR1 and CDR2 from the germline V gene are SGHKS and YYEKEE (reference sequence). The CDR3 runs 16 residues. The CDR3, as DNA: TGTGCCAGCAGTCGGGGACTAGCGGGGGATGCAGAGACCCAGTACTTC. Translated, it gives CASSRGLAGDAETQYF.

This clone showed up just once. This rearrangement joins TRBV12-5 to TRBJ2-5; 9 bases align to TRBD1. The J call may be faulty, since TRBJ2-7 better matches the DNA end. This CDR3 has 15 amino acids. Germline assignment: CDR1 LGHNT and CDR2 FRNRAP. CDR3 loop: CASGLTGTGSYEQYF. DNA of the CDR3: TGTGCTAGTGGTTTGACCGGGACAGGGTCCTACGAGCAGTACTTC.

This rearrangement joins TRBV18 to TRBJ1-2, with 7 bases aligning to TRBD1. The V gene end was trimmed by 3 bases and the J gene end by 0 bases; junction bases not matched to a gene: 1. Germline V lookup: CDR1 KGHSH, CDR2 LQKENI. The CDR3 consists of 14 residues. CDR3 region: CASSPDRTNYGYTF. CDR3 bases: TGTGCCAGCTCACCGGACAGGACTAACTATGGCTACACCTTC. The full variable domain, completed using reference TRBV18 and TRBJ1-2, is NAGVMQNPRHLVRRRGQEARLRCSPMKGHSHVYWYRQLPEEGLKFMVYLQKENIIDESGMPKERFSAEFPKEGPSILRIQQVVRGDSAAYFCASSPDRTNYGYTFGSGTRLTVV.

This rearrangement joins TRBV2 to TRBJ2-5; TRBD2 aligns across 11 bases. V lost 6 bases to trimming and J lost 5 bases; unmatched junction nucleotides: 11. Per the germline V gene, CDR1 is SNHLY and CDR2 is FYNNEI. The CDR3 sequence is 16 residues long. Here the CDR3 reads CASRPGLADPRETQYF. The CDR3 DNA follows: TGTGCCAGCAGACCGGGACTAGCGGACCCCCGGGAGACCCAGTACTTC.

This chain uses TRBV18 with TRBJ1-1; D might be TRBD1 (5 bases). V lost 6 bases and J 0 bases, leaving 17 bases between the germline ends. Germline CDR1 reads KGHSH; CDR2 reads LQKENI. The CDR3 sequence is 16 residues long. This CDR3 reads CASSKGMEGMNTEAFF. CDR3 sequence (DNA): TGTGCCAGCTCCAAGGGGATGGAGGGGATGAACACTGAAGCTTTCTTT.

This sequence joins TRBV19 and TRBJ1-1, with D unclear. The CDR3 length is 15 residues. The germline gives CDR1 LNHDA, CDR2 SQIVND (reference sequence). Trimming pared 4 bases from V and 4 bases from J, leaving 16 bases between. The DNA of the CDR3 is TGTGCCAGTAGTAAAGAGGCGGCGCGGGGCACTGAAGCTTTCTTT. As protein: CASSKEAARGTEAFF.

About this clone itself: In the same sample, other DNA sequences code for this CDR3. The CDR3 DNA follows: TGTGCCAGCAGCCTCCAAGAGACCCAGTACTTC. This codes for CASSLQETQYF. The rearrangement joins TRBV7-9 to TRBJ2-5, with D hard to call. CDR1 and CDR2 (germline): SEHNR, FQNEAQ (reference sequence). This CDR3 contains 11 residues. The ends were cut back, 5 bases at V and 1 base at J, with 2 bases in the middle.

The chain is built from TRBV5-1 and TRBJ1-6; 10 bases match TRBD1. V lost 4 bases and J lost 8; bases outside the gene matches: 6. This CDR3 spans 15 amino acids. Germline V CDR1 and CDR2: SGHRS, YFSETQ. CDR3 residues: CASSIRQGADSPLHF. In DNA form, the CDR3 reads TGCGCCAGCAGCATACGACAGGGGGCGGATTCACCCCTCCACTTT.